Below are 27 T cell receptor beta chains sequenced from a single sample in a study of Graves' ophthalmopathy and Graves' hyperthyroidism. Amplification of TCR beta CDR3 regions used RNA transcripts. The first-round RT-PCR employed HTBI primers together with the Qiagen OneStep RT-PCR kit. A multiplex PCR was then performed as the second round. Each CDR3 protein gets one entry after TCRdb re-called the multiplex PCR reads with MiXCR. Of 740,000 or so distinct CDR3 sequences detected, 35% to 50% appear once; the ten largest clones hold approximately 43%. The sample was peripheral blood. Source of these receptors: an adult man with Graves' ophthalmopathy.

This clonotype has a handful of counts. V and J are TRBV7-9 and TRBJ2-7, with TRBD2 identical over 12 bases. Trimming cost V 3 bases and J 5 bases; bases outside gene matches: 5. CDR3 size: 15 residues. Germline assignment: CDR1 SEHNR and CDR2 FQNEAQ (reference sequence). Here the CDR3 reads CASSFLAGGPNEQYF. CDR3 bases: TGTGCCAGCAGCTTCCTAGCGGGAGGGCCGAACGAGCAGTACTTC.

This clonotype was picked up many times. The chain couples TRBV5-1 to TRBJ2-5; 8 nucleotides match TRBD1. The CDR3 is 15 residues long. Germline-derived CDR1 and CDR2 are SGHRS and YFSETQ. J was trimmed by 1 base and V by 3 bases; bases with no gene match: 5. The CDR3 loop is CASSWGQVVQETQYF. In DNA, the CDR3 is TGCGCCAGCAGCTGGGGACAGGTCGTCCAAGAGACCCAGTACTTC.

The chain combines TRBV2 with TRBJ2-3; unclear D gene. The CDR3 consists of 13 residues. Trimming took off 6 bases at V and 2 bases at J, with 9 bases between the two ends. The V gene's germline CDR1 is SNHLY and CDR2 FYNNEI. CDR3 DNA: TGTGCCAGCAGGGCGTCGCACACAGATACGCAGTATTTT. This translates into CASRASHTDTQYF.

The chain joins TRBV25-1 to TRBJ2-5; the D gene could be TRBD1 or TRBD2 (5 bases each). This CDR3 is built from 14 residues. V dropped 5 bases and J dropped 9 bases, with 19 bases sitting between them. Germline CDR1 and CDR2: MGHDK and SYGVNS. The CDR3 nucleotides read TGTGCCAGCAGTTACGCAGGGAGCAATCAGCCCCAGTACTTC. It yields the protein CASSYAGSNQPQYF.

Concerning this clonotype: One end of the junction does not line up with germline, which may come from a read error. The J gene is TRBJ1-1, the V gene TRBV7-8; D is possibly TRBD1 (5 bases). The CDR3 is 12 residues long. Germline CDR1 SGHVS, CDR2 FQNEAQ. In DNA, the CDR3 is TGTGTCAGCAGCTTCTTGGGGGCTGAAGCTTTCTTT. This codes for CVSSFLGAEAFF.

Only a few counts were recorded for this clonotype. One end of the junction is discordant with germline, which a read error may explain. The chain joins TRBV10-3 to TRBJ2-5, with 9 bases that match TRBD2. The CDR3 covers 17 residues. The V gene's germline CDR1 is ENHRY and CDR2 SYGVKD. CDR3 sequence: CASSLLFAGGTGETQYF. CDR3 nucleotide sequence: TGTGCCAGCAGTCTCCTTTTCGCGGGAGGGACGGGGGAGACCCAGTACTTC.

This clonotype was detected only once. Germline and junction disagree at one end, which may indicate a read error. The J gene is TRBJ1-5, the V gene TRBV19; D might be TRBD1 (5 bases). The germline CDR1 and CDR2 sequences are LNHDA and SQIVND (reference sequence). The CDR3 runs 14 residues. This CDR3 is CAGSIQRGDQPQHF. CDR3 bases: TGTGCCGGTAGTATTCAAAGGGGTGATCAGCCCCAGCATTTT.

V gene TRBV25-1 combines with J gene TRBJ2-2, with TRBD2 matching 10 bases. J was trimmed by 5 bases and V by 8 bases; bases with no gene match: 8. Germline CDR1 MGHDK, CDR2 SYGVNS. The length of the CDR3 is 15 residues. The CDR3: CASSRLAGDTGELFF. In DNA, the CDR3 is TGTGCCAGCTCACGGCTAGCGGGAGATACCGGGGAGCTGTTTTTT.

The genes are TRBV4-1 and TRBJ2-7; D might be TRBD1 (6 bases). Germline-derived CDR1 and CDR2 are MGHRA and YSYEKL. The CDR3 is 15 amino acids. Trimming stripped 2 bases from V and 0 bases from J, with 11 bases between. DNA of the CDR3: TGCGCCAGCAGCCAAACTCCCAGGGGCTCCTACGAGCAGTACTTC. This codes for CASSQTPRGSYEQYF.

The chain recombines TRBV7-9 with TRBJ2-7; the D is unclear. The germline CDR1 and CDR2 sequences are SEHNR and FQNEAQ (reference sequence). The V end was cut by 3 bases, the J end by 0 bases, with 12 bases between. The CDR3 contains 15 residues. CDR3 sequence: CASSFSQDLSYEQYF. The CDR3 region has the DNA TGTGCCAGCAGCTTTTCTCAGGATCTCTCCTACGAGCAGTACTTC.

The chain carries TRBV7-9 and TRBJ2-7, with TRBD2 identical over 11 bases. The CDR3 contains 16 residues. The trim removed 5 bases at V and 3 bases at J, leaving 9 bases unmatched. CDR1 and CDR2 from the germline V gene are SEHNR and FQNEAQ (reference sequence). The CDR3 spells CASSPTPSGGLYEQYF. The DNA for the CDR3 is TGTGCCAGCAGCCCAACCCCTAGCGGGGGGCTCTACGAGCAGTACTTC.

This chain joins TRBV7-2 and TRBJ2-5; the match to TRBD1 covers 12 bases. Trimming took 0 bases from V and 4 from J; bases not matched to a gene: 3. The CDR3 contains 16 residues. CDR1 and CDR2 from the germline V gene are SGHTA and FQGNSA. The CDR3 protein is CASSLAGTGGTETQYF. The CDR3 region has the DNA TGTGCCAGCAGCTTAGCGGGGACAGGGGGCACAGAGACCCAGTACTTC. Combining the CDR3 with reference TRBV7-2 and TRBJ2-5 gives the whole variable domain GAGVSQSPSNKVTEKGKDVELRCDPISGHTALYWYRQSLGQGLEFLIYFQGNSAPDKSGLPSDRFSAERTGGSVSTLTIQRTQQEDSAVYLCASSLAGTGGTETQYFGPGTRLLVL.

The chain links TRBV29-1 to TRBJ1-1; no clear D gene. Germline V gene data show CDR1 as SQVTM and CDR2 as ANQGSEA. The CDR3 runs 11 residues. The V end lost 5 bases, the J end lost 1 base, and 5 bases lay between the germline ends. CDR3 region: CSVRRNTEAFF. In DNA form, the CDR3 reads TGCAGCGTTAGACGGAACACTGAAGCTTTCTTT.

This clonotype was counted many times. The chain combines TRBV10-3 with TRBJ1-1; no reliable D call. V was pared by 2 bases and J by 3 bases, with 7 bases between. Germline loops: CDR1 ENHRY, CDR2 SYGVKD. The CDR3 is 13 amino acids. Here the CDR3 reads CAISEVQDTEAFF. CDR3 nucleotides: TGTGCCATCAGTGAGGTCCAGGACACTGAAGCTTTCTTT.

This chain uses TRBV2 with TRBJ1-2, with D possibly TRBD1 on 5 matching bases. Germline V gene data show CDR1 as SNHLY and CDR2 as FYNNEI. The V end was cut by 5 bases, the J end by 0 bases, with 13 bases between. The CDR3 sequence is 15 residues long. The CDR3 DNA follows: TGTGCCAGCAGTTTCATACGGGGCCCTAACTATGGCTACACCTTC. Amino acid sequence: CASSFIRGPNYGYTF.

The chain carries TRBV7-4 and TRBJ1-3, with 7 nucleotides matching TRBD1. This CDR3 has 17 amino acids. V dropped 4 bases and J dropped 3; count of bases not matched to a gene: 12. Germline V lookup: CDR1 SGHVT, CDR2 SQSDAQ. The CDR3 is CASSSTTTGIVGNTIYF. The DNA of the CDR3 is TGTGCCAGCAGCTCAACCACGACAGGGATCGTTGGAAACACCATATATTTT.

This clonotype was observed a handful of times. The chain employs TRBV25-1 and TRBJ1-2; D not resolved. The V gene lost 5 bases and the J gene lost 2 bases, with 9 bases spanning the gap. Germline-derived CDR1 and CDR2 are MGHDK and SYGVNS. The CDR3 length is 13 residues. This CDR3 is CASSLKQNYGYTF. The CDR3 DNA is TGTGCCAGCAGTTTAAAGCAAAACTATGGCTACACCTTC.

This clonotype was seen many times. One junction end does not reproduce the germline sequence, and a read error may be involved. CDR3 sequence reads: CASSRDSQETQYF. In DNA, the CDR3 is TGCGCCAGCAGTCGGGACAGTCAAGAGACCCAGTACTTC. The chain uses TRBV19 and TRBJ2-5, with TRBD1 matching over 7 bases. Per the germline V gene, CDR1 is LNHDA and CDR2 is SQIVND (reference sequence). This CDR3 is 13 amino acids long.

This clonotype was observed once. The junction does not match germline at one end; this may be a read error. The V gene is TRBV7-9, the J gene TRBJ2-2; the D is unclear. CDR3 length: 12 amino acids. The V gene's germline CDR1 is SEHNR and CDR2 FQNEAQ (reference sequence). In DNA, the CDR3 is TGTTCCAGCAGCCCGCCCCCCGGGGAGCTGTTTTTT. It specifies CSSSPPPGELFF.

This chain joins TRBV10-3 and TRBJ1-1; no reliable D call. The ends were cut back, 10 bases at V and 5 bases at J, with 17 bases in the middle. This CDR3 has 13 residues. Germline V gene sequence: CDR1 ENHRY, CDR2 SYGVKD. The CDR3 protein is CASRPTQATEAFF. The CDR3 DNA sequence: TGTGCCAGCAGGCCAACCCAGGCGACTGAAGCTTTCTTT.

The count of this clonotype is one. V usage is TRBV19 and J usage is TRBJ1-6, with a possible D match to TRBD1 (5 bases). The germline gives CDR1 LNHDA, CDR2 SQIVND (reference sequence). The CDR3 sequence is 14 residues long. V gave up 6 bases and J gave up 8 bases, with 14 bases separating them. The CDR3 protein is CASSPRDVDSPLHF. The CDR3 DNA follows: TGTGCCAGTAGCCCCCGGGACGTAGATTCACCCCTCCACTTT.

This clonotype was observed at least ten times. The CDR3 nucleotides are TGTGCCAGCAGCGGCACGGACTTAAGCTATGGCTACACCTTC. Amino acid sequence: CASSGTDLSYGYTF. The V and J genes are TRBV9 and TRBJ1-2; no clear D gene. Trimming cost V 3 bases and J 4 bases, with 13 bases left between them. The CDR3 length is 14 residues. CDR1 is SGDLS and CDR2 is YYNGEE in the germline V gene.

The chain is built from TRBV29-1 and TRBJ2-7, with TRBD2 matching 10 bases. This CDR3 comprises 13 residues. Germline V CDR1 and CDR2: SQVTM, ANQGSEA. Here the CDR3 DNA reads TGCAGTGTTCGTCCACTAGCGGGGTACGAGCAGTACTTC. As protein: CSVRPLAGYEQYF.

A word on this clonotype: A much larger clone differs by one base, so this may be a read error. Because it lacks the conserved phenylalanine or tryptophan at the end, this CDR3 is likely a read error. CDR3 nucleotides: TGTGCCAGCAGCCCGCAAGCGGGAGACTTTGAGACCCAGTACCTC. Translating gives CASSPQAGDFETQYL. The J gene is TRBJ2-5, the V gene TRBV7-2; 8 nucleotides line up with TRBD2. CDR1 and CDR2 from the germline V gene are SGHTA and FQGNSA. With 5 bases clipped from V and 5 bases from J, the junction kept 10 bases outside the gene matches. The CDR3 has 15 residues.

The DNA for the CDR3 is TGTGCCAGCAGTCACAGGGGCGCCTCCTACGAGCAGTACTTC. Protein: CASSHRGASYEQYF. The chain has TRBV7-4 and TRBJ2-7; 7 nucleotides match TRBD1. Germline V gene lookup returns CDR1 SGHVT and CDR2 SQSDAQ. The CDR3 contains 14 residues. J lost 0 bases, V lost 6 bases, and 5 bases had no gene match.

There are many counts of this clonotype. CDR3 in amino acids: CASSHRAIGNQPQHF. As DNA, the CDR3 is TGTGCCAGCAGCCACAGGGCGATTGGGAATCAGCCCCAGCATTTT. The V call is TRBV7-2, the J call TRBJ1-5; perhaps TRBD1 as D (6 bases). The CDR3 is made up of 15 amino acids. CDR1 is SGHTA, CDR2 FQGNSA, per germline. Trimming took 5 bases from V and 4 from J, leaving 15 bases between them.

This clonotype was observed a single time. V gene TRBV6-1 combines with J gene TRBJ1-5; TRBD1 might be the D (5 bases). Germline V lookup: CDR1 MNHNS, CDR2 SASEGT. This CDR3 has 12 residues. V dropped 11 bases and J dropped 9 bases, with 17 bases sitting between them. As DNA, the CDR3 is TGTGCCGTCAGACAAACGGGGGGGCCCCAGCATTTT. Translated: CAVRQTGGPQHF.